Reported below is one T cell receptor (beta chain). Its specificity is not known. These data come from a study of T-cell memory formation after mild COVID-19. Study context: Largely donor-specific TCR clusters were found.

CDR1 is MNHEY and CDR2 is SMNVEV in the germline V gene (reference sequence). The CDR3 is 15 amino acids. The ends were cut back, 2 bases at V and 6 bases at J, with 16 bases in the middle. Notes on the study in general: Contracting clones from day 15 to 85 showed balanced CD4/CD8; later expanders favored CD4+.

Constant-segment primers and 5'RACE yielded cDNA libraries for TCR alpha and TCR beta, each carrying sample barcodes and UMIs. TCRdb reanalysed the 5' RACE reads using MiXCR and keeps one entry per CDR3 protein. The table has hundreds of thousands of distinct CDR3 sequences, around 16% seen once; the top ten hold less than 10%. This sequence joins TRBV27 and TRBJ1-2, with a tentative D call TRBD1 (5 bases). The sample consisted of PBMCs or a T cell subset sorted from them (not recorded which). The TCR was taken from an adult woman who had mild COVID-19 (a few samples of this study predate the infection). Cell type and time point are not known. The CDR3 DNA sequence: TGTGCCAGCAGTTTAAGAGGGGTTGGTCGGGATGGCTACACCTTC. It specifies CASSLRGVGRDGYTF.